The 16 T cell receptor beta chains reported below all come from one sample, sequenced in a study of cytomegalovirus exposure and HLA in healthy donors. The PCR ran on 60 Vbeta and 13 Jbeta primers. This table comes from immunoSEQ multiplex PCR, and its TCRdb copy is limited to in-frame clones, with some not included. The sample consists of about 120,000 clones, around 70% of them appearing once. The sequencing input was PBMCs. These receptors all stem from a woman aged 35 to 49 in good health and CMV-seronegative.

CDR3 DNA sequence: TGTGCCAGCTCACCATTCGGGACAGGGAACAATCAGCCCCAGCATTTT. Its protein product is CASSPFGTGNNQPQHF. This chain uses TRBV18 with TRBJ1-5; TRBD1 agrees at 9 bases. Germline CDR1 KGHSH, CDR2 LQKENI. The length of the CDR3 is 16 residues. The trim removed 2 bases at V and 3 bases at J, leaving 5 bases unmatched.

This clone turned up a few times. In DNA, the CDR3 is TGTGCCAGCAGTTCCCGGGGACAGGGGGTTGCCTACGAGCAGTACTTC. It is translated as CASSSRGQGVAYEQYF. This chain joins TRBV6-5 and TRBJ2-7, with 11 bases fitting TRBD1. Trimming removed 4 bases from V and 2 bases from J; junction bases left unmatched: 7. The CDR3 length is 16 residues. Germline CDR1 is MNHEY and CDR2 is SVGAGI.

The chain combines TRBV28 with TRBJ2-1, with a tentative D call TRBD2 (6 bases). V lost 5 bases to trimming and J lost 7 bases, with 33 bases between them. The CDR3 runs 20 residues. In germline, CDR1 is MDHEN, CDR2 SYDVKM. CDR3 region: CASSPWRGGVDGLKPNEQFF. In nucleotides, the CDR3 is TGTGCCAGCAGTCCCTGGCGCGGAGGGGTCGACGGGCTCAAACCGAATGAGCAGTTCTTC.

This chain joins TRBV7-2 and TRBJ2-1, with 9 bases aligning to TRBD2. V dropped 7 bases and J dropped 0; count of bases not matched to a gene: 16. The CDR3 runs 19 residues. Germline V gene sequence: CDR1 SGHTA, CDR2 FQGNSA. The CDR3 sequence: CASTPYGSLAGSSYNEQFF. The CDR3 nucleotides are TGTGCCAGCACCCCTTATGGGTCCCTAGCGGGATCCTCCTACAATGAGCAGTTCTTC.

The rearrangement joins TRBV9 to TRBJ2-5; D is perhaps TRBD2 (5 bases). Trimming took 0 bases from V and 5 from J, leaving 14 bases between them. Germline V gives CDR1 SGDLS, CDR2 YYNGEE. CDR3 length: 15 residues. CDR3 amino acids: CASSVGGARGETQYF. CDR3 nucleotide sequence: TGTGCCAGCAGCGTAGGGGGAGCTAGAGGGGAGACCCAGTACTTC.

This clone was counted between two and nine times. The rearrangement joins TRBV4-3 to TRBJ1-2, with TRBD1 matching over 7 bases. The germline CDR1 and CDR2 sequences are LGHNA and YSLEER. This CDR3 spans 16 amino acids. V lost 4 bases to trimming and J lost 4 bases; unmatched junction nucleotides: 12. In DNA, the CDR3 is TGCGCCAGCAGCCTACACGGGGACAGACCCATCTATGGCTACACCTTC. It is translated as CASSLHGDRPIYGYTF.

CDR3 amino acids: CASSIEHSSNYGYTF. The CDR3 DNA sequence: TGTGCCAGTAGTATAGAACACAGTTCTAACTATGGCTACACCTTC. V usage is TRBV19 and J usage is TRBJ1-2; no clear D gene. The V gene's germline CDR1 is LNHDA and CDR2 SQIVND (reference sequence). V was shortened by 0 bases and J by 0 bases, with 8 bases between the two germline ends. The CDR3 is 15 residues long.

This sequence joins TRBV11-3 and TRBJ2-1, with 7 bases aligning to TRBD2. The CDR3 length is 15 residues. Looked up from germline, CDR1 is SGHNT and CDR2 is YENEEA. Trimming took 1 base from V and 6 from J; bases not matched to a gene: 6. The CDR3 region is CASSLVAGVSNEQFF. The CDR3 DNA follows: TGTGCCAGCAGCTTAGTGGCGGGAGTTAGCAATGAGCAGTTCTTC.

CDR3 nucleotide sequence: TGTGCCCAGCATCCAGAAAGTAGGGGCGCGGGGACTGAAGCTTTCTTT. Translating gives CAQHPESRGAGTEAFF. The V and J genes are TRBV25-1 and TRBJ1-1, with D possibly matching TRBD1 (5 bases). CDR1 is MGHDK and CDR2 is SYGVNS in the germline V gene. This CDR3 has 16 amino acids. Trimming took 11 bases from V and 5 from J, leaving 27 bases between them.

The chain employs TRBV5-1 and TRBJ1-5; D may be TRBD1 (5 bases). V was shortened by 0 bases and J by 2 bases, with 9 bases between the two germline ends. The V gene's germline CDR1 is SGHRS and CDR2 YFSETQ. CDR3 length equals 15 residues. CDR3 nucleotides: TGCGCCAGCAGCTTGGAAGGGGATCGCAATCAGCCCCAGCATTTT. It yields the protein CASSLEGDRNQPQHF. Variable domain in full (rest from reference TRBV5-1 and TRBJ1-5): KAGVTQTPRYLIKTRGQQVTLSCSPISGHRSVSWYQQTPGQGLQFLFEYFSETQRNKGNFPGRFSGRQFSNSRSEMNVSTLELGDSALYLCASSLEGDRNQPQHFGDGTRLSIL.

This sequence joins TRBV6-5 and TRBJ2-5, with D possibly matching TRBD1 (6 bases). Germline lookup yields CDR1 MNHEY and CDR2 SVGAGI. The CDR3 consists of 13 residues. Trimming left V 2 bases short and J 5 bases short, with 9 bases between. The CDR3 coding sequence is TGTGCCAGCAGTTACCTGAGGGGGGAGACCCAGTACTTC. Translating gives CASSYLRGETQYF.

This clone was detected a few times. This chain uses TRBV5-4 with TRBJ2-1; 8 bases fit TRBD2. V lost 3 bases, J lost 3 bases, and 11 bases stayed unmatched. This CDR3 has 17 residues. The V gene's germline CDR1 is SGHNT and CDR2 YYREEE (reference sequence). The CDR3 DNA reads TGTGCCAGCAGCTCCGACCCCTGGGCGGGAGGCTACAATGAGCAGTTCTTC. Protein product: CASSSDPWAGGYNEQFF.

CDR3: CASSVVALPNTGELFF. The DNA of the CDR3 is TGTGCCAGCAGCGTAGTGGCTCTCCCGAACACCGGGGAGCTGTTTTTT. The V gene is TRBV9, the J gene TRBJ2-2; D is uncertain. Germline V gene sequence: CDR1 SGDLS, CDR2 YYNGEE. Between the trimmed V and J ends, which lost 0 bases and 0 bases, there was a span of 9 bases. CDR3 length: 16 residues. Full variable domain (outside the CDR3, taken from reference TRBV9 and TRBJ2-2): DSGVTQTPKHLITATGQRVTLRCSPRSGDLSVYWYQQSLDQGLQFLIQYYNGEERAKGNILERFSAQQFPDLHSELNLSSLELGDSALYFCASSVVALPNTGELFFGEGSRLTVL.

The chain employs TRBV2 and TRBJ1-5; tentative D call: TRBD1 (6 bases). Germline V gene lookup returns CDR1 SNHLY and CDR2 FYNNEI. The CDR3 runs to 15 residues. Trimming pared 5 bases from V and 2 bases from J, leaving 13 bases between. CDR3 loop: CASSQDRGGNQPQHF. CDR3 in DNA: TGTGCCAGCAGTCAGGACAGAGGGGGCAATCAGCCCCAGCATTTT.

Only a few counts were recorded for this clone. This chain uses TRBV2 with TRBJ2-7; 11 positions agree with TRBD1. With V trimmed by 4 bases and J by 6 bases, 5 bases remained unmatched. Germline lookup yields CDR1 SNHLY and CDR2 FYNNEI. This CDR3 region has 14 residues. The CDR3 here is CASSAGTGGGEQYF. The CDR3 DNA reads TGTGCCAGCAGTGCCGGGACAGGGGGGGGCGAGCAGTACTTC. The complete variable domain, with remaining parts taken from reference TRBV2 and TRBJ2-7, reads EPEVTQTPSHQVTQMGQEVILRCVPISNHLYFYWYRQILGQKVEFLVSFYNNEISEKSEIFDDQFSVERPDGSNFTLKIRSTKLEDSAMYFCASSAGTGGGEQYFGPGTRLTVT.

The chain uses TRBV30 and TRBJ2-7, with D maybe TRBD2 (7 bases). Germline V gene sequence: CDR1 GTSNPN, CDR2 SVGIG (reference sequence). The CDR3 sequence is 14 residues long. V was shortened by 2 bases and J by 1 base, with 12 bases between the two germline ends. This chain's CDR3 is CAWSKGGVSYEQYF. In DNA, the CDR3 is TGTGCCTGGAGTAAGGGGGGGGTTTCCTACGAGCAGTACTTC.